This T cell receptor beta chain was retrieved from a study of preoperative IRX-2 immunotherapy in early breast cancer. Treatment specified: preoperative locoregional IRX-2 cytokine immunotherapy. Patients received preoperative, locoregional IRX-2 cytokine immunotherapy in a phase Ib study. The CDR3 is made up of 12 amino acids. CDR1 SGHRS and CDR2 YFSETQ come from the germline V gene. V lost 6 bases and J 7 bases, leaving 11 bases between the germline ends. Sequencing used immunoSEQ multiplex PCR; TCRdb keeps in-frame clones, though not all of them. This sample yields roughly 13,000 clones, of which around 90% are seen a single time; over 25% belongs to the top ten.

This TCR came from a human donor with breast cancer. The chain has TRBV5-1 and TRBJ2-1; D may be TRBD1 (5 bases). Sample acquisition took place from a patient treated with IRX-2 immunotherapy. The CDR3: CASNLQGNEQFF. As DNA, the CDR3 is TGCGCCAGCAACCTTCAGGGTAATGAGCAGTTCTTC.